Presented here are 28 T cell receptor beta chains from one specimen sequenced in a study of T-cell reconstitution after alpha-beta-depleted transplantation in children. For TCRbeta, the library was prepared with unique molecular identifiers. Using its own MiXCR run on the PCR reads, TCRdb lists one record per CDR3 protein. The sample holds around 490,000 distinct CDR3 sequences, roughly 11% seen once. The sequencing here drew on PBMCs, mostly from graft donor cells, taken 180 days after TCRalphabeta/CD19-depleted stem cell transplant. These receptors were collected from a female patient aged 2-9 years who had a stem cell transplant for aplastic anemia, so the T cells may come from the graft donor.

In nucleotides, the CDR3 is TGCAGCGCCAAAGCCAGGGAGGATCAGCCCCAGCATTTT. Translation gives CSAKAREDQPQHF. The chain recombines TRBV29-1 with TRBJ1-5; possible D gene TRBD1, 5 bases. Between the trimmed V and J ends, which lost 7 bases and 5 bases, there was a span of 15 bases. CDR3 size: 13 residues. Germline-derived CDR1 and CDR2 are SQVTM and ANQGSEA.

The chain joins TRBV13 to TRBJ1-4; D is undetermined. In germline, CDR1 is PRHDT, CDR2 FYEKMQ (reference sequence). The CDR3 length is 13 residues. V lost 6 bases and J 8 bases, leaving 13 bases between the germline ends. CDR3 sequence reads: CASRTRTGEKLFF. In nucleotides, the CDR3 is TGTGCCAGCAGAACCAGGACGGGAGAAAAACTGTTTTTT.

This chain joins TRBV20-1 and TRBJ2-3; D ambiguous. CDR3 length: 12 residues. Trimming left V 6 bases short and J 4 bases short, with 11 bases between. In germline, CDR1 is DFQATT, CDR2 SNEGSKA (reference sequence). The CDR3 sequence: CSALGRADTQYF. DNA of the CDR3: TGCAGTGCCTTGGGCCGGGCAGATACGCAGTATTTT.

This sequence joins TRBV20-1 and TRBJ1-1; 10 nucleotides align to TRBD1. This CDR3 spans 15 amino acids. Germline values: CDR1 DFQATT, CDR2 SNEGSKA (reference sequence). Trimming at V came to 5 bases and at J to 1 base, leaving 7 bases not matched to a gene. Written as DNA, the CDR3 is TGCAGTGCTGGCACGTGGGACAGGGGGAACACTGAAGCTTTCTTT. This sequence encodes CSAGTWDRGNTEAFF.

With respect to this clonotype: An end of the junction does not agree with germline; a read error may underlie this. The chain is built from TRBV27 and TRBJ2-7; D perhaps matches TRBD1 (6 bases). This CDR3 has 15 amino acids. Germline CDR1 and CDR2: MNHEY and SMNVEV (reference sequence). The CDR3 coding sequence is TGTGCCAGCAGCGACGCCGGGACACGTCCTTACGCGCAGTACTTC. It translates to CASSDAGTRPYAQYF.

At least ten counts were recorded for this clonotype. The chain has TRBV15 and TRBJ1-4; D uncertain. This CDR3 has 18 amino acids. CDR1 and CDR2 (germline): LNHNV, YYDKDF (reference sequence). Trimming stripped 0 bases from V and 6 bases from J, with 20 bases between. For the CDR3, the DNA is TGTGCCACCAGCAGAGATCCCGGAGTGAACGGGAATCATGAAAAACTGTTTTTT. Encoded protein: CATSRDPGVNGNHEKLFF.

This clonotype appeared a few times. This sequence joins TRBV12-3 or TRBV12-4 and TRBJ2-2; no reliable D call. The CDR3 contains 17 residues. Trimming stripped 2 bases from V and 0 bases from J, with 13 bases between. This CDR3 reads CASSLPARLTNTGELFF. The CDR3 nucleotides read TGTGCCAGCAGTTTACCGGCCAGGCTGACGAACACCGGGGAGCTGTTTTTT.

Of note for this clonotype: Since a much larger clone is just one base distant, this may be a read error. The J gene is TRBJ2-1, the V gene TRBV29-1; D not certain. Between the trimmed V and J ends, which lost 3 bases and 11 bases, there was a span of 17 bases. The CDR3 spans 13 residues. Per the germline V gene, CDR1 is SQVTM and CDR2 is ANQGSEA. The DNA for the CDR3 is TGCAGCGTTGACACAAATGGTTTTGGTAAGCAGTTCTTC. This translates into CSVDTNGFGKQFF.

This clonotype was seen ten or more times. J is TRBJ2-5 and V is TRBV5-1; 7 positions agree with TRBD1. The CDR3 length is 16 residues. V lost 2 bases and J lost 1; bases outside the gene matches: 8. Germline CDR1 SGHRS, CDR2 YFSETQ. CDR3 residues: CASSFGTGDPQETQYF. The CDR3 DNA reads TGCGCCAGCAGCTTCGGAACAGGGGATCCCCAAGAGACCCAGTACTTC.

The rearrangement uses TRBV20-1 and TRBJ2-7; 7 nucleotides match TRBD1. Unmatched junction bases numbered 18, after V lost 5 bases and J lost 5 bases. This CDR3 spans 16 amino acids. Per the germline V gene, CDR1 is DFQATT and CDR2 is SNEGSKA (reference sequence). The CDR3 sequence: CSACPFGDSLCHEQYF. The CDR3 bases are TGCAGTGCTTGCCCTTTTGGGGACAGCCTTTGTCACGAGCAGTACTTC.

A few counts support this clonotype. The DNA for the CDR3 is TGTGCCAGCAGCTTAGATTTACTAGCCCCAGATACGCAGTATTTT. This codes for CASSLDLLAPDTQYF. This rearrangement joins TRBV11-3 to TRBJ2-3; TRBD2 might be the D (6 bases). The V gene's germline CDR1 is SGHNT and CDR2 YENEEA. Trimming shortened V by 0 bases and J by 4 bases, and 11 bases separated the two germline ends. This CDR3 is built from 15 residues.

This clonotype was counted between two and nine times. The rearrangement links TRBV27 to TRBJ2-7; 7 bases are shared with TRBD1. V trimming: 2 bases; J trimming: 0 bases; junction bases outside the gene matches: 7. Germline CDR1 and CDR2: MNHEY and SMNVEV (reference sequence). The CDR3 runs 16 residues. The CDR3 DNA follows: TGTGCCAGCAGTTTAGGCCGACAGGGATCCTCCTACGAGCAGTACTTC. Its translation: CASSLGRQGSSYEQYF.

In its sample, this clonotype was seen a few times. For the CDR3, the DNA is TGCAGTGCTAGACTGGACAGGGAACGGGGCACAGATACGCAGTATTTT. Protein sequence: CSARLDRERGTDTQYF. This chain uses TRBV20-1 with TRBJ2-3; 8 nucleotides align to TRBD1. The CDR3 loop spans 16 amino acids. Germline V CDR1 and CDR2: DFQATT, SNEGSKA (reference sequence). V lost 2 bases, J lost 1 base, and 8 bases stayed unmatched.

This clonotype was seen a handful of times. The CDR3 region has the DNA TGTGCCAGCAGTTACCGGGACAGGGGCAATCAGCCCCAGCATTTT. Protein sequence: CASSYRDRGNQPQHF. The rearrangement links TRBV6-2 or TRBV6-3 to TRBJ1-5, with 9 bases fitting TRBD1. Trimming took 2 bases from V and 2 from J; bases not matched to a gene: 1. Per germline, CDR1 MNHEY and CDR2 SVGEGT. The CDR3 has 15 residues.

The chain employs TRBV6-5 and TRBJ2-4, with D perhaps assigned TRBD1 or TRBD2 (5 bases each). V lost 0 bases and J lost 12, with 12 bases in between. The germline V gene encodes CDR1 MNHEY and CDR2 SVGAGI. CDR3 length: 13 residues. CDR3 DNA: TGTGCCAGCAGTTACTCCGGCAGGGAGAATCAGTACTTC. Protein sequence: CASSYSGRENQYF.

This chain connects TRBV20-1 to TRBJ2-3; weak D call: TRBD2 (6 bases). Germline V gene data show CDR1 as DFQATT and CDR2 as SNEGSKA (reference sequence). The CDR3 has 14 amino acids. V was pared by 6 bases and J by 1 base, with 14 bases between. For the CDR3, the DNA is TGCAGTGCCGGTACCGGGAGCCGCACAGATACGCAGTATTTT. Translated: CSAGTGSRTDTQYF.

The CDR3 protein is CASQKGTGPIEQFF. CDR3 coding DNA: TGTGCCAGCCAGAAGGGGACTGGGCCTATTGAGCAGTTCTTC. This chain links TRBV28 with TRBJ2-1, with D possibly being TRBD2 (6 bases). Deletions cut 8 bases from V and 9 bases from J, with 20 bases between. CDR1 and CDR2 from the germline V gene are MDHEN and SYDVKM. This CDR3 is built from 14 residues.

This clonotype was recorded many times. The chain has TRBV12-3 or TRBV12-4 and TRBJ2-3; the D gene could be TRBD1 or TRBD2 (5 bases each). The germline V and J ends were trimmed by 1 base and 0 bases, with 8 bases remaining between them. This CDR3 region has 15 residues. CDR3 nucleotides: TGTGCCAGCAGTTTAGACGGGACCAGCACAGATACGCAGTATTTT. It is translated as CASSLDGTSTDTQYF.

V is TRBV12-3 or TRBV12-4 and J is TRBJ1-2; D is undetermined. V lost 5 bases to trimming and J lost 7 bases, with 14 bases between them. This CDR3 spans 13 amino acids. CDR3 DNA: TGTGCCAGCAGTACCGCGGCGGGAACTGGCTACACCTTC. This sequence encodes CASSTAAGTGYTF.

The chain recombines TRBV29-1 with TRBJ2-3, with D tentatively TRBD1 or TRBD2 (5 bases each). Germline-derived CDR1 and CDR2 are SQVTM and ANQGSEA. Trimming took 6 bases from V and 0 from J, leaving 10 bases between them. CDR3 size: 13 residues. The DNA for the CDR3 is TGCAGCGTGGGACCTTTTAGCACAGATACGCAGTATTTT. Its protein is CSVGPFSTDTQYF.

The rearrangement links TRBV20-1 to TRBJ2-1, with 14 bases aligning to TRBD2. The CDR3 is 15 amino acids. Germline assignment: CDR1 DFQATT and CDR2 SNEGSKA (reference sequence). The junction had 5 bases not matched to a gene; V was cut back by 0 bases and J by 10 bases. Written as DNA, the CDR3 is TGCAGTGCTAGAGAGGGACTAGCGGGAGAATTAGAGCAGTTCTTC. It codes for CSAREGLAGELEQFF.

The chain uses TRBV6-2 or TRBV6-3 and TRBJ2-7; the D gene is possibly TRBD2 (11 bases). Looked up from germline, CDR1 is MNHEY and CDR2 is SVGEGT. Deletions cut 6 bases from V and 0 bases from J, with 33 bases between. The CDR3 sequence is 21 residues long. The CDR3 DNA follows: TGTGCCAGCAGACTAACCAGGACAGGGGGAAGACTAGCGGGAATCTCCTACGAGCAGTACGTC. Its translation is CASRLTRTGGRLAGISYEQYV.

This clonotype has a handful of counts. The chain employs TRBV7-3 and TRBJ2-3; D call uncertain. V lost 0 bases to trimming and J lost 2 bases, with 12 bases between them. The germline V gene has CDR1 SGHTA and CDR2 FQGTGA. This CDR3 is built from 16 residues. The CDR3 DNA is TGTGCCAGCAGCTTAACTAGAGGCGGCTTCACAGATACGCAGTATTTT. Protein: CASSLTRGGFTDTQYF.

Written as DNA, the CDR3 is TGTGCCAGCAGCTTAACCGGGACCCGGGCCGGGGAGCTGTTTTTT. It encodes CASSLTGTRAGELFF. The genes are TRBV7-2 and TRBJ2-2; either TRBD1 or TRBD2 may supply D (5 bases each). Germline CDR1 SGHTA, CDR2 FQGNSA. V shed 2 bases and J shed 6 bases, with 13 bases lying between them. This CDR3 region has 15 residues.

This clonotype appeared a few times. V and J are TRBV7-8 and TRBJ2-2; 12 bases agree with TRBD2. The CDR3 spans 17 residues. The J segment lost 5 bases and the V segment lost 2 bases, leaving 6 bases of the junction unmatched. Germline V gives CDR1 SGHVS, CDR2 FQNEAQ. The DNA of the CDR3 is TGTGCCAGCAGCTTAACAAGGACTAGCGGGAAGACCGGGGAGCTGTTTTTT. This gives the protein CASSLTRTSGKTGELFF.

The CDR3 DNA sequence: TGCAGCGTTTTGGACGGGGAGCTGTTTTTT. Protein sequence: CSVLDGELFF. V is TRBV29-1 and J is TRBJ2-2; D is undetermined. The germline V gene has CDR1 SQVTM and CDR2 ANQGSEA. The CDR3 runs to 10 residues. The V gene lost 5 bases and the J gene lost 7 bases, with 5 bases spanning the gap.

The chain links TRBV7-9 to TRBJ2-3; D possibly corresponds to TRBD2 (5 bases). V lost 7 bases and J lost 2, with 13 bases in between. The germline V gene encodes CDR1 SEHNR and CDR2 FQNEAQ (reference sequence). The CDR3 totals 14 residues. CDR3 in DNA: TGTGCCAGCACCCTCCTTGGACTCACAGATACGCAGTATTTT. Residues: CASTLLGLTDTQYF.

The chain combines TRBV7-2 with TRBJ2-3; no reliable D call. The CDR3 is 13 amino acids. Trimming shortened V by 3 bases and J by 5 bases, and 9 bases separated the two germline ends. Germline V gene data show CDR1 as SGHTA and CDR2 as FQGNSA. CDR3 nucleotide sequence: TGTGCCAGCAGCTTTACATCGGGAGATACGCAGTATTTT. Amino acids: CASSFTSGDTQYF.